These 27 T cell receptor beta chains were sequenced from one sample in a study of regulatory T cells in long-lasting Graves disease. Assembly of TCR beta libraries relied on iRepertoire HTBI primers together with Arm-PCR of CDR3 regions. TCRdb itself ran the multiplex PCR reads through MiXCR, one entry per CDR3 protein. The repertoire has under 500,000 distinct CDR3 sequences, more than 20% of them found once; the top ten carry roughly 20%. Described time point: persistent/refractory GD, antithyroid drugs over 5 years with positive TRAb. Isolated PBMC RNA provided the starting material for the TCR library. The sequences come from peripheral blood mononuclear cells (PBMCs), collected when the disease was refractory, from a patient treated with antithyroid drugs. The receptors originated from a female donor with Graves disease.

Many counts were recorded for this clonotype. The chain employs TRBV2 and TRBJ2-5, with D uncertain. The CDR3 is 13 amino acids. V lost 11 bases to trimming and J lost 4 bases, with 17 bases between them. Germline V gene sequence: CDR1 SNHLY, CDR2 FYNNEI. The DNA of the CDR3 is TGTGCCGGTCACAGAGACCCAAGAGAGACCCAGTACTTC. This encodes CAGHRDPRETQYF.

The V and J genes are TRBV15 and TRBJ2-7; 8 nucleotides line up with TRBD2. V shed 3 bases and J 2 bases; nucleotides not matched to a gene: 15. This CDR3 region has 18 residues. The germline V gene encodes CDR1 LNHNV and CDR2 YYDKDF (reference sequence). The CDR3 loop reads CATSRGFGKGSGTYEQYF. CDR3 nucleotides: TGTGCCACCAGCAGGGGATTTGGGAAGGGTAGCGGGACCTACGAGCAGTACTTC. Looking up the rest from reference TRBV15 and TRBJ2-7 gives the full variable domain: DAMVIQNPRYQVTQFGKPVTLSCSQTLNHNVMYWYQQKSSQAPKLLFHYYDKDFNNEADTPDNFQSRRPNTSFCFLDIRSPGLGDTAMYLCATSRGFGKGSGTYEQYFGPGTRLTVT.

CDR3 sequence (DNA): TGTGCCAGCAGCTTGACTTCACAGGGTGTCGGTGAAAAACTGTTTTTT. Protein product: CASSLTSQGVGEKLFF. The V gene is TRBV7-9, the J gene TRBJ1-4; D may be TRBD1 (6 bases). The ends were cut back, 3 bases at V and 7 bases at J, with 18 bases in the middle. Germline loops: CDR1 SEHNR, CDR2 FQNEAQ (reference sequence). The CDR3 consists of 16 residues.

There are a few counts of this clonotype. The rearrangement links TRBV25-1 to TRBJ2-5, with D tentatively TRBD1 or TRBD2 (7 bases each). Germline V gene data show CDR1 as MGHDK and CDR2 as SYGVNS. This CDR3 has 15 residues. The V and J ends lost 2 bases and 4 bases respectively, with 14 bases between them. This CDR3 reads CASSEHGRGGETQYF. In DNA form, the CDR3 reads TGTGCCAGCAGTGAACACGGCAGGGGGGGAGAGACCCAGTACTTC.

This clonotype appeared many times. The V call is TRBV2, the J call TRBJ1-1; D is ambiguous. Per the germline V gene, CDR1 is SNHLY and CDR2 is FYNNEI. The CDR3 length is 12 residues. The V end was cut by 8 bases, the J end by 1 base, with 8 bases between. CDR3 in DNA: TGTGCCAGCGCCCTGGGGAACACTGAAGCTTTCTTT. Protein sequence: CASALGNTEAFF.

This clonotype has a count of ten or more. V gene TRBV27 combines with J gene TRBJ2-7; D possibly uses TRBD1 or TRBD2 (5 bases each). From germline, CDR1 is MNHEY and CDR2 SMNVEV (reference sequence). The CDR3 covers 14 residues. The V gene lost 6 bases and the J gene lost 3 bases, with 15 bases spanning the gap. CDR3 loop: CASSSQGRNYEQYF. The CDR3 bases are TGTGCCAGCAGCTCCCAGGGACGCAACTACGAGCAGTACTTC.

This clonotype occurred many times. Here the CDR3 reads CASSYSIRTNSYEQYF. The CDR3 DNA reads TGTGCCAGCAGTTACTCGATCCGGACGAACTCCTACGAGCAGTACTTC. The V gene is TRBV6-6, the J gene TRBJ2-7, with D unclear. The germline CDR1 and CDR2 sequences are MNHNY and SVGAGI (reference sequence). Trimming took off 0 bases at V and 0 bases at J, with 12 bases between the two ends. The CDR3 has 16 amino acids.

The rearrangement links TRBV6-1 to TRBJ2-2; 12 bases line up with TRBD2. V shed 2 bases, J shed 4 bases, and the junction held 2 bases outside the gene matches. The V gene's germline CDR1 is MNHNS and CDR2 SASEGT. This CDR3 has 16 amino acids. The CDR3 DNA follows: TGTGCCAGCAGTGAACCTAGCGGGAGGGCCACCGGGGAGCTGTTTTTT. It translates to CASSEPSGRATGELFF.

Here the CDR3 DNA reads TGTGCCAGCAGCGCGGGACTTCACTCCTACGAGCAGTACTTC. Amino acids: CASSAGLHSYEQYF. The V gene is TRBV7-2, the J gene TRBJ2-7, with D possibly TRBD2 on 6 matching bases. Germline CDR1 and CDR2: SGHTA and FQGNSA. This CDR3 contains 14 residues. V shed 5 bases and J shed 0 bases, with 11 bases lying between them.

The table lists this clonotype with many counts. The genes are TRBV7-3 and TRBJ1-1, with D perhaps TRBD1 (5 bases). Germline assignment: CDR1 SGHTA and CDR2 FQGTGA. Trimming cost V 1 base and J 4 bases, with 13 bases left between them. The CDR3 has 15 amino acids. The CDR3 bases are TGTGCCAGCAGCTTAATGGCAGGGTTGGGCACTGAAGCTTTCTTT. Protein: CASSLMAGLGTEAFF.

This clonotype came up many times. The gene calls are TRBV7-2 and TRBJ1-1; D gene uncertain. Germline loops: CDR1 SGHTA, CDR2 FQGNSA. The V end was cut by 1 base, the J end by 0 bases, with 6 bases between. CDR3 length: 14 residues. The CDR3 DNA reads TGTGCCAGCAGCTTAGACGGATTGAACACTGAAGCTTTCTTT. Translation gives CASSLDGLNTEAFF.

The CDR3 spells CASSLWTGNYGYTF. The DNA for the CDR3 is TGTGCCAGCAGCCTCTGGACAGGGAACTATGGCTACACCTTC. The chain joins TRBV7-2 to TRBJ1-2, with 8 nucleotides matching TRBD1. V trimming: 5 bases; J trimming: 2 bases; junction bases outside the gene matches: 4. The CDR3 totals 14 residues. CDR1 SGHTA and CDR2 FQGNSA come from the germline V gene.

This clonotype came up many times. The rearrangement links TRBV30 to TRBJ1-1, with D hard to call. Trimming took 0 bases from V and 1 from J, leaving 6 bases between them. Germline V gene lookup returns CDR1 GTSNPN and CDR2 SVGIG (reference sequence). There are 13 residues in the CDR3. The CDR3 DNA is TGTGCCTGGAGTGTACAGCCGAACACTGAAGCTTTCTTT. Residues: CAWSVQPNTEAFF.

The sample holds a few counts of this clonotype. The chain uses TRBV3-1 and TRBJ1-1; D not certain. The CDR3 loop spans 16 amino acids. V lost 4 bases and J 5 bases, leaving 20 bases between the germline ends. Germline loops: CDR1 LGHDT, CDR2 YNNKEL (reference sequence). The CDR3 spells CASSPLVVSVETEAFF. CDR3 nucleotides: TGTGCCAGCAGCCCACTCGTAGTCAGTGTAGAAACTGAAGCTTTCTTT.

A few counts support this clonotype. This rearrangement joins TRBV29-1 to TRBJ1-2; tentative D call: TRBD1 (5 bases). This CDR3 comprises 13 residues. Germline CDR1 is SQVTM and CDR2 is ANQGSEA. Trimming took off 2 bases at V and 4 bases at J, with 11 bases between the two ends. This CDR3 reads CSVETGTVYGYTF. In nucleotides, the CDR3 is TGCAGCGTTGAAACCGGGACGGTCTATGGCTACACCTTC.

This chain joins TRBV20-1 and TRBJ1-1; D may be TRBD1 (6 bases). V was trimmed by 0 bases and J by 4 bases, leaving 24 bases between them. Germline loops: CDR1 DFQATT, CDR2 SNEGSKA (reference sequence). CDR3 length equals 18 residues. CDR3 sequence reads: CSARDGRRVTTGSTEAFF. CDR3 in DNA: TGCAGTGCTAGAGATGGGAGGCGGGTGACCACAGGGAGCACTGAAGCTTTCTTT.

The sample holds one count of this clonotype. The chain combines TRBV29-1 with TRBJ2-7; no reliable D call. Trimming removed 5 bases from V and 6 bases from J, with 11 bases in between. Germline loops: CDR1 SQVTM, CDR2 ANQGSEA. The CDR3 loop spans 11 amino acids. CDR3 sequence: CSVSSVGEQYF. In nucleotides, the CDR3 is TGCAGCGTTAGTTCCGTCGGCGAGCAGTACTTC.

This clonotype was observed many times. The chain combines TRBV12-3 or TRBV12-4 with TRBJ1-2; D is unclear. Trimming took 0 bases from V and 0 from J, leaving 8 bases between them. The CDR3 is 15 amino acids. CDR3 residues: CASSLAGSANYGYTF. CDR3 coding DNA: TGTGCCAGCAGTTTAGCGGGGTCCGCTAACTATGGCTACACCTTC.

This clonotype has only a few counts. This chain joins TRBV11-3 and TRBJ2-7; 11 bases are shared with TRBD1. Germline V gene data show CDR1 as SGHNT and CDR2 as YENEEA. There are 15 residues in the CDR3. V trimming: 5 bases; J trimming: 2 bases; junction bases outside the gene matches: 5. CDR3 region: CASSKGQGGAYEQYF. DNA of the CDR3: TGTGCCAGCAGCAAGGGACAGGGGGGAGCCTACGAGCAGTACTTC. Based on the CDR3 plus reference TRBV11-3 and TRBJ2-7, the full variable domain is EAGVVQSPRYKIIEKKQPVAFWCNPISGHNTLYWYLQNLGQGPELLIRYENEEAVDDSQLPKDRFSAERLKGVDSTLKIQPAELGDSAVYLCASSKGQGGAYEQYFGPGTRLTVT.

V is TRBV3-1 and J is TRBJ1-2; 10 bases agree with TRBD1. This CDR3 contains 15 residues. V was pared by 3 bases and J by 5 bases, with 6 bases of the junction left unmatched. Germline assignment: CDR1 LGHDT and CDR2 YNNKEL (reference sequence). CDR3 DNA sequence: TGTGCCAGCAGCCATATGACAGGGGGCGGATATGGCTACACCTTC. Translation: CASSHMTGGGYGYTF.

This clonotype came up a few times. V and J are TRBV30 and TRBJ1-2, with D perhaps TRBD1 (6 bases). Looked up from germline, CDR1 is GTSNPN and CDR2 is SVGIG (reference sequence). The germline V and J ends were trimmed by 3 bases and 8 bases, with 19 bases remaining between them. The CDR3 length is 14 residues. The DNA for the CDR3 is TGTGCCTGGAGGCCTCCTGACAGGCCAGGGGGCTACACCTTC. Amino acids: CAWRPPDRPGGYTF.

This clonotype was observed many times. This CDR3 reads CASSYDRPGEKLFF. The CDR3 region has the DNA TGTGCCAGCAGTTACGACCGGCCTGGGGAAAAACTGTTTTTT. The chain couples TRBV6-5 to TRBJ1-4; D ambiguous. Germline values: CDR1 MNHEY, CDR2 SVGAGI. V was pared by 2 bases and J by 8 bases, with 12 bases between. The CDR3 is 14 residues long.

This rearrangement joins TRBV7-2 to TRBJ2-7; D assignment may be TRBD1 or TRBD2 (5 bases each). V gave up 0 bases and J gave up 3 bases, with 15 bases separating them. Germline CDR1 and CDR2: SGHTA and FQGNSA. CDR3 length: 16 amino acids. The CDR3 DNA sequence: TGTGCCAGCAGCTTAGCGCGGGCAGTTACAGGCTACGAGCAGTACTTC. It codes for CASSLARAVTGYEQYF.

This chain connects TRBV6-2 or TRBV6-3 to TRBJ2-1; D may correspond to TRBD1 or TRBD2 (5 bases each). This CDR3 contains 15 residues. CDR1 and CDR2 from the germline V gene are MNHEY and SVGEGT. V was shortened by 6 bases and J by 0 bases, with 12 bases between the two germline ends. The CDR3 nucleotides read TGTGCCAGCAGACGGGGCGGTAGCTCCTACAATGAGCAGTTCTTC. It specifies CASRRGGSSYNEQFF.

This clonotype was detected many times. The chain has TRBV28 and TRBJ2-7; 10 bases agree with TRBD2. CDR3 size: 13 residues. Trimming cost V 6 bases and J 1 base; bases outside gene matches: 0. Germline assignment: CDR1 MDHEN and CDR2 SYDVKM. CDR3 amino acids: CASRLAGSYEQYF. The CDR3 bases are TGTGCCAGCAGACTAGCGGGATCCTACGAGCAGTACTTC.

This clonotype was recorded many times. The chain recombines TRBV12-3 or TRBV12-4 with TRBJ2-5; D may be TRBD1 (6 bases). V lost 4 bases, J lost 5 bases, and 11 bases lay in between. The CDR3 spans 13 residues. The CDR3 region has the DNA TGTGCCAGCAGTTCGGACAGTAGGGAGACCCAGTACTTC. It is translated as CASSSDSRETQYF.

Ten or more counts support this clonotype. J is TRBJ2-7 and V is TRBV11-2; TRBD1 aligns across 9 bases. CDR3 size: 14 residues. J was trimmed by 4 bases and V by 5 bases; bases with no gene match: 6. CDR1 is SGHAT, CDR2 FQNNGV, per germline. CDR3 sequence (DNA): TGTGCCAGCAGCCCCAGACAGGGGGGATACGAGCAGTACTTC. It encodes CASSPRQGGYEQYF. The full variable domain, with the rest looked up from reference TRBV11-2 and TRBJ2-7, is EAGVAQSPRYKIIEKRQSVAFWCNPISGHATLYWYQQILGQGPKLLIQFQNNGVVDDSQLPKDRFSAERLKGVDSTLKIQPAKLEDSAVYLCASSPRQGGYEQYFGPGTRLTVT.